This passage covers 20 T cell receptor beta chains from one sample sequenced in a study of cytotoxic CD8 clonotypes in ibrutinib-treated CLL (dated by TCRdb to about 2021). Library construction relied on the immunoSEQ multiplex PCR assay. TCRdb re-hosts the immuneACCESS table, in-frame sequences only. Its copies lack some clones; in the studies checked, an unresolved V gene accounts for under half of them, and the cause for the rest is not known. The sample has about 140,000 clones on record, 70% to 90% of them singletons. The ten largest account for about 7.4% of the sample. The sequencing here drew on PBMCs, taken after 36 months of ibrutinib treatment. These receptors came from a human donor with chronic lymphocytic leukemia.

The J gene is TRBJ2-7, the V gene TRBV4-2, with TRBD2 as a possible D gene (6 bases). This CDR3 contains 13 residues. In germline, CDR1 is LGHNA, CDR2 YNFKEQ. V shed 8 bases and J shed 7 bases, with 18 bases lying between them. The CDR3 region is CASRRDWIGEQYF. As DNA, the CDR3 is TGTGCCAGCCGACGGGACTGGATCGGGGAGCAGTACTTC.

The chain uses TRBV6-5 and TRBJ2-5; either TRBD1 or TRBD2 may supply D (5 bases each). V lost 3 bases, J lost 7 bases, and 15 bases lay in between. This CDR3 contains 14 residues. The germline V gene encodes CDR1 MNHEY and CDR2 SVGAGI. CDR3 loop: CASSYTGAPRTQYF. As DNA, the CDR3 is TGTGCCAGCAGTTATACCGGGGCGCCGAGGACCCAGTACTTC.

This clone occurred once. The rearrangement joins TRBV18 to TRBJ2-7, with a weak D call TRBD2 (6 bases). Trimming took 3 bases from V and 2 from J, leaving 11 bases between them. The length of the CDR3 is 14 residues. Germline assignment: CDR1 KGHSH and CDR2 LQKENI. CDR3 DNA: TGTGCCAGCTCACCGGGACTTCCCACCTACGAGCAGTACTTC. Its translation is CASSPGLPTYEQYF.

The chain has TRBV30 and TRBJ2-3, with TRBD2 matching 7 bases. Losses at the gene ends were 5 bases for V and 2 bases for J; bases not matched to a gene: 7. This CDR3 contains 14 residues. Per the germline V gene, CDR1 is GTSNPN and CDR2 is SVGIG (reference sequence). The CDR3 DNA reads TGTGCCTGGGGATCGCGGGGGAACACAGATACGCAGTATTTT. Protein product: CAWGSRGNTDTQYF.

As DNA, the CDR3 is TGTGCCAGCAGCTTGTACAGGGCCGGAAACACCATATATTTT. Translating gives CASSLYRAGNTIYF. The chain recombines TRBV5-6 with TRBJ1-3; possibly TRBD1 for D (6 bases). Per germline, CDR1 SGHDT and CDR2 YYEEEE. This CDR3 comprises 14 residues. V was trimmed by 1 base and J by 4 bases, leaving 9 bases between them.

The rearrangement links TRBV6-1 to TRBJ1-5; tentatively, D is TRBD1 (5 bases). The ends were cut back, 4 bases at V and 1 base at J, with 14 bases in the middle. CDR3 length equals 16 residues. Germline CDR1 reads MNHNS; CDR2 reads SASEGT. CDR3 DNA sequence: TGTGCCAGCAGTGTCTGGGGAGGGGACAGCAATCAGCCCCAGCATTTT. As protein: CASSVWGGDSNQPQHF.

DNA of the CDR3: TGTGCCAGCAGCGCCCGGATGGGAACAACTAATGAAAAACTGTTTTTT. Translated: CASSARMGTTNEKLFF. The V and J genes are TRBV7-6 and TRBJ1-4, with unresolved D. The CDR3 totals 16 residues. The V end was cut by 5 bases, the J end by 0 bases, with 13 bases between. CDR1 is SGHVS, CDR2 FNYEAQ, per germline.

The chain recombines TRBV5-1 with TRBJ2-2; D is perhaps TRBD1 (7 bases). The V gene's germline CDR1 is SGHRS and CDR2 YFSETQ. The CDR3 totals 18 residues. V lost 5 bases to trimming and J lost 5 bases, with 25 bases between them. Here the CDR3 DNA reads TGCGCCAGCAGGTTTACGATCGCGGGACAGCGGTATACCGGGGAGCTGTTTTTT. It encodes CASRFTIAGQRYTGELFF.

As DNA, the CDR3 is TGTGCCAGCAGCGGCAGGTCATTTTTTAGCAATCAGCCCCAGCATTTT. Amino acids: CASSGRSFFSNQPQHF. This chain links TRBV28 with TRBJ1-5; D call uncertain. Germline CDR1 MDHEN, CDR2 SYDVKM. The length of the CDR3 is 16 residues. V was trimmed by 6 bases and J by 0 bases, leaving 15 bases between them.

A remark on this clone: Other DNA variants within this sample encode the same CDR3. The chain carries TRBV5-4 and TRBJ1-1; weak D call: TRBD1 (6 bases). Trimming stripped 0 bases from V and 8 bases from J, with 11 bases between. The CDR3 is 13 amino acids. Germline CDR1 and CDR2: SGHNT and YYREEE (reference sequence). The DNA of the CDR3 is TGTGCCAGCAGCTTGGCCGGGCAGGGGGAAGCTTTCTTT. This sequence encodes CASSLAGQGEAFF.

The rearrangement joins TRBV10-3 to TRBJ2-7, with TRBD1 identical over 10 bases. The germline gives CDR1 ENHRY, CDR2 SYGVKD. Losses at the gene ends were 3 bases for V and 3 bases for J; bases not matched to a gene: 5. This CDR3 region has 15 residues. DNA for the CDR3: TGTGCCATCAGTGACCGGGACAGGGGATTCTACGAGCAGTACTTC. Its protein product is CAISDRDRGFYEQYF.

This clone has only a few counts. The CDR3 coding sequence is TGTGCCAGCAGGGTTCTAGCGGGAGGCACCGGGGAGCTGTTTTTT. Amino acids: CASRVLAGGTGELFF. The V call is TRBV2, the J call TRBJ2-2; 11 positions agree with TRBD2. Germline loops: CDR1 SNHLY, CDR2 FYNNEI. V trimming: 6 bases; J trimming: 4 bases; junction bases outside the gene matches: 4. CDR3 length: 15 amino acids.

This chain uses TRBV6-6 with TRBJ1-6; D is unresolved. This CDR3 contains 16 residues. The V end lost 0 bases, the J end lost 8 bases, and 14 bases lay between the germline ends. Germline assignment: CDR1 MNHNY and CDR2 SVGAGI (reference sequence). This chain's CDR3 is CASSYSILGRDSPLHF. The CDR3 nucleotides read TGTGCCAGCAGTTACTCGATTCTGGGGAGGGATTCACCCCTCCACTTT.

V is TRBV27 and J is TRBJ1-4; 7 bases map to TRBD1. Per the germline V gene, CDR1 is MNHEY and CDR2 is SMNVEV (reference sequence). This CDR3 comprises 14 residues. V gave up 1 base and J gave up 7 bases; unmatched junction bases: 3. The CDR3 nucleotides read TGTGCCAGCAGTTTATTGACAGGGAGTGAAAAACTGTTTTTT. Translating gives CASSLLTGSEKLFF.

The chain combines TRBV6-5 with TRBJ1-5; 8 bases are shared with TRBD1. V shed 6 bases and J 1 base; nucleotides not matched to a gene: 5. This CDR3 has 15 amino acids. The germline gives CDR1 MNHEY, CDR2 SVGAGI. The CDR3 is CASRRTGRSNQPQHF. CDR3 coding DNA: TGTGCCAGCAGAAGGACAGGGAGGAGCAATCAGCCCCAGCATTTT.

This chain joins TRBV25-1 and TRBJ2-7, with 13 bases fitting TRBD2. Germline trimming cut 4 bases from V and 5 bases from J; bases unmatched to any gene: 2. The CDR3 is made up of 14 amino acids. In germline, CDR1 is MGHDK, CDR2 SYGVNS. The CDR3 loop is CASSVTSGRDEQYF. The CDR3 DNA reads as TGTGCCAGCAGTGTAACTAGCGGGAGGGACGAGCAGTACTTC.

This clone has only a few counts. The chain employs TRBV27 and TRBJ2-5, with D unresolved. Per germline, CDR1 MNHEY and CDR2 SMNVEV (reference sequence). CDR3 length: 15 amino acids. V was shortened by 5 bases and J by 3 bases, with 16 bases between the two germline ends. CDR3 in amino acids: CASSPAVSREETQYF. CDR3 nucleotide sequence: TGTGCCAGCAGTCCAGCAGTGAGTAGGGAAGAGACCCAGTACTTC.

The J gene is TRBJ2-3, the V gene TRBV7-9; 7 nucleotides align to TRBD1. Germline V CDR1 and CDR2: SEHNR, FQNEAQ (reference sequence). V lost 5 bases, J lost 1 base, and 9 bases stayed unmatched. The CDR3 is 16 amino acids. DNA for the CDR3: TGTGCCAGCAGCCTACGACAGGGTGCAGGCACAGATACGCAGTATTTT. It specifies CASSLRQGAGTDTQYF.

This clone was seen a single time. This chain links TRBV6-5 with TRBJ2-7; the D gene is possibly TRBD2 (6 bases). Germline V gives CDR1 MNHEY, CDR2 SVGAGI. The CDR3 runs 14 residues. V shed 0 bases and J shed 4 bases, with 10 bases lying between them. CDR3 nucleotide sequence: TGTGCCAGCAGTTACTCGAGGGACTTTTACGAGCAGTACTTC. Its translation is CASSYSRDFYEQYF.

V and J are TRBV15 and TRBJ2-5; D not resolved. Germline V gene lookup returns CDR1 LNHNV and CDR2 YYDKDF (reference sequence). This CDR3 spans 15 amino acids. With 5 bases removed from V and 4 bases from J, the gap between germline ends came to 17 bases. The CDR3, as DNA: TGTGCCACCAGCCCCGCCCGAGCCCTAGGAGAGACCCAGTACTTC. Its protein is CATSPARALGETQYF.